Sequencing of this TCR beta chain was carried out in a study of sequential checkpoint blockade in melanoma. About the research overall: Both treatment sequences were followed by maintenance nivolumab. DNA from some 84 pretreatment tumor samples underwent TCRβ immunosequencing. Study findings and constraints: T-cell fraction and clonality followed PD-L1 and CD8+ counts, not mutational load.

Specified treatment: randomized to nivolumab then ipilimumab (arm A) or the reverse (arm B). DNA-damaging chemotherapy had not been given to any patient beforehand. V was cut by 5 bases and J by 4 bases, with 9 bases left in between. This CDR3 region has 13 residues. CDR1 is MNHGY and CDR2 is SAAAGT in the germline V gene. Sequencing used immunoSEQ multiplex PCR; TCRdb keeps in-frame clones, though not all of them. In the table there are over 2,000 clones, 20% to 25% of which are singletons. This clone was detected only a few times. Its antigen is unknown. The chain has TRBV6-8 and TRBJ1-5, with D tentatively TRBD1 (5 bases). This sequence was found in a human donor with melanoma. The sample consisted of tumor tissue (inferred from file names), taken from a patient given nivolumab and ipilimumab in sequence. The DNA of the CDR3 is TGTGCCAGCAGTGGGACCGTTAATCAGCCCCAGCATTTT. Amino acids: CASSGTVNQPQHF.